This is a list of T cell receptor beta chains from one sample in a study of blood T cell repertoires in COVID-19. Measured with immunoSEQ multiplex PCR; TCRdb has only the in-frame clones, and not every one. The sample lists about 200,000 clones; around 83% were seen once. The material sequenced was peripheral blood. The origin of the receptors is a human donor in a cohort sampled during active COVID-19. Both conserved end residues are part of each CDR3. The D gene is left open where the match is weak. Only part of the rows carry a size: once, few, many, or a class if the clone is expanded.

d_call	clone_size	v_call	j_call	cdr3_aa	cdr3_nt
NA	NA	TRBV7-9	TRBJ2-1	CASSFDGSSSRWPYNEQFF	TGTGCCAGCAGCTTTGACGGAAGCTCTAGTAGGTGGCCGTACAATGAGCAGTTCTTC
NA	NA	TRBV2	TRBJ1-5	CASSSGGNSNQPQHF	TGTGCCAGCAGTAGTGGGGGCAACAGCAATCAGCCCCAGCATTTT
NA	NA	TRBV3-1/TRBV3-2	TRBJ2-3	CASSPHYSGSTDTQYF	TGTGCCAGCAGCCCCCATTATAGCGGCAGCACAGATACGCAGTATTTT
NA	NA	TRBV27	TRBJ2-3	CASSPGGLSTDTQYF	TGTGCCAGCAGCCCTGGCGGGTTAAGCACAGATACGCAGTATTTT
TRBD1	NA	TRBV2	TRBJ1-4	CASRAGTGVDFDGKLFF	TGTGCCAGCAGGGCCGGGACAGGGGTTGACTTCGATGGAAAACTGTTTTTT
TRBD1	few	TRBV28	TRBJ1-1	CASSIPTGGNTEAFF	TGTGCCAGCAGTATACCTACAGGGGGCAACACTGAAGCTTTCTTT
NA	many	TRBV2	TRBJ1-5	CASSDRVNQPQHF	TGTGCCAGCAGTGACAGGGTAAACCAGCCCCAGCATTTT
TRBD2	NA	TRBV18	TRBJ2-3	CASSPPRPGGGTDTQYF	TGTGCCAGCTCACCACCGAGACCGGGAGGGGGCACAGATACGCAGTATTTT
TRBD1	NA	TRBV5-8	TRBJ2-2	CASSKGQGYGTGELFF	TGTGCCAGCAGCAAAGGACAGGGTTATGGCACCGGGGAGCTGTTTTTT
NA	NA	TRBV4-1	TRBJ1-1	CASSQIRVGTEAFF	TGCGCCAGCAGCCAGATCAGGGTTGGGACTGAAGCTTTCTTT
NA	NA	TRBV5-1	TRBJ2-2	CASSLGTPPGELFF	TGCGCCAGCAGCTTGGGGACTCCACCCGGGGAGCTGTTTTTT
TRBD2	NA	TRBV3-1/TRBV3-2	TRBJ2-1	CASSQGPSGSQGNEQFF	TGTGCCAGCAGCCAAGGGCCTAGCGGGAGTCAAGGCAATGAGCAGTTCTTC
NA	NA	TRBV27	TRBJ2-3	CASRTFLSNTDTQYF	TGTGCCAGCCGGACTTTTCTATCGAACACAGATACGCAGTATTTT
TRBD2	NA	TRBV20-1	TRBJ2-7	CSASRGGSFYEQYF	TGCAGTGCTAGTCGCGGCGGGAGCTTCTACGAGCAGTACTTC
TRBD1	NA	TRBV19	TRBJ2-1	CASSATGGPQFF	TGTGCCAGTAGTGCCACAGGGGGCCCCCAGTTCTTC
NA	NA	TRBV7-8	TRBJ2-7	CASSLDRPHEQYF	TGTGCCAGCAGCTTAGACAGGCCCCACGAGCAGTACTTC
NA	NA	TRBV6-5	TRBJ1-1	CASSSRRMNTEAFF	TGTGCCAGCAGTTCGAGGCGTATGAACACTGAAGCTTTCTTT
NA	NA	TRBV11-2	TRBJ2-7	CASSLGGHIYEQYF	TGTGCCAGCAGCTTAGGGGGACACATCTACGAGCAGTACTTC
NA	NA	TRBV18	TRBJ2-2	CATTYRGSKPTGELFF	TGTGCCACAACCTATCGGGGGTCAAAACCTACCGGGGAGCTGTTTTTT
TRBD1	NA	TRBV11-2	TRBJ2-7	CASSPRTGSYEQYF	TGTGCCAGCAGCCCGCGGACAGGTAGCTACGAGCAGTACTTC
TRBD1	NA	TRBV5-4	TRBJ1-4	CASSLVGTGKEKLFF	TGTGCCAGCAGCTTGGTAGGGACAGGGAAAGAAAAACTGTTTTTT
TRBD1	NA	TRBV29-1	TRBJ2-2	CSVSGQVNTGELFF	TGCAGCGTTTCGGGACAGGTGAACACCGGGGAGCTGTTTTTT
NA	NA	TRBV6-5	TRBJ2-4	CASSRPDSSNIQYF	TGTGCCAGCAGCCGTCCGGACAGTTCCAACATTCAGTACTTC
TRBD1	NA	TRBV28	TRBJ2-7	CASSFLTGGYEQYF	TGTGCCAGCAGTTTCTTGACAGGGGGGTACGAGCAGTACTTC
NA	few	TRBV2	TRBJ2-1	CASSDMTIRVNEQFF	TGTGCCAGCAGTGATATGACTATACGGGTCAATGAGCAGTTCTTC
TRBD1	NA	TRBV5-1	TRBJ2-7	CASSFRTGHYEQYF	TGCGCCAGCAGCTTTCGGACAGGGCACTACGAGCAGTACTTC
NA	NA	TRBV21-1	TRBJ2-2	CASSNKSPGLAGQAGELFF	TGTGCCAGCAGCAACAAATCCCCGGGACTAGCGGGACAGGCCGGGGAGCTGTTTTTT
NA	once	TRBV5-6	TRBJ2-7	CASSSEGTGVYEQYF	TGTGCCAGCAGCTCGGAGGGCACGGGGGTCTACGAGCAGTACTTC
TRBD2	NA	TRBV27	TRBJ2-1	CASSLSRTSGRAYNEQFF	TGTGCCAGCAGTTTATCCCGGACTAGCGGGAGGGCTTACAATGAGCAGTTCTTC
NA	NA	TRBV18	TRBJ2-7	CASSPPNRGEQYF	TGTGCCAGCTCACCACCGAATAGGGGCGAGCAGTACTTC
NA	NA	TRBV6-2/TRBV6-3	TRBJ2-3	CASSGSQGRLGDTQYF	TGTGCCAGCAGTGGTAGCCAGGGGCGGCTTGGAGATACGCAGTATTTT
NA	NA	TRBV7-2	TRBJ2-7	CASSPGDGISYEQYF	TGTGCCAGCAGCCCTGGAGACGGAATCTCCTACGAGCAGTACTTC
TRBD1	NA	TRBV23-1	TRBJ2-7	CASSRYRGQEDEQYF	TGCGCCAGCAGTCGGTACAGAGGACAGGAGGACGAGCAGTACTTC
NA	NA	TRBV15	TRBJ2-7	CATSRRQAYEQYF	TGTGCCACCAGCCGTAGACAAGCTTACGAGCAGTACTTC
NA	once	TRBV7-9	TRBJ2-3	CASSLESRVSDTQYF	TGTGCCAGCAGCTTAGAGAGCAGGGTTTCAGATACGCAGTATTTT
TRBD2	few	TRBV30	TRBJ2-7	CAWSVSRASGRSNPYEQYF	TGTGCCTGGAGTGTAAGTCGGGCTAGCGGGAGGAGTAATCCCTACGAGCAGTACTTC
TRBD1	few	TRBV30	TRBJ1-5	CAWSDRDRGIRQPQHF	TGTGCCTGGTCCGATAGGGACAGGGGAATTCGTCAGCCCCAGCATTTT
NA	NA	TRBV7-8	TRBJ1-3	CASSAGPTRNTIYF	TGTGCCAGCAGCGCAGGACCGACTAGAAACACCATATATTTT
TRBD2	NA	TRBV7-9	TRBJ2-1	CASSGDRTSGSSYNEQFF	TGTGCCAGCAGCGGGGACAGGACTAGCGGGAGCTCCTACAATGAGCAGTTCTTC
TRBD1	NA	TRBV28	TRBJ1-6	CASSLPDRARLPLHF	TGTGCCAGCAGTTTACCCGACAGGGCAAGATTGCCCCTCCACTTT
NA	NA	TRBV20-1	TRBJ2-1	CSARGPNEQFF	TGCAGTGCTAGAGGGCCCAATGAGCAGTTCTTC
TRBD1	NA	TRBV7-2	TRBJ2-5	CASSLGTGETQYF	TGTGCCAGCAGCTTAGGGACAGGGGAGACCCAGTACTTC
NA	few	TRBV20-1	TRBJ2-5	CSAIQETQYF	TGCAGTGCTATCCAGGAGACCCAGTACTTC
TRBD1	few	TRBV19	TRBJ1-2	CASSIEGQGNYGYTF	TGTGCCAGTAGTATCGAGGGACAGGGAAACTATGGCTACACCTTC
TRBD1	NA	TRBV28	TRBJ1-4	CASSSDRVTEKLFF	TGTGCCAGCAGTTCGGACAGGGTGACCGAAAAACTGTTTTTT
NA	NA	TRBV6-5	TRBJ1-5	CASSQGAGPVAQHF	TGTGCCAGCAGCCAAGGGGCAGGTCCAGTAGCCCAGCATTTT
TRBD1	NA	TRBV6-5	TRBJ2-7	CASSRDSYEQYF	TGTGCCAGCAGTCGGGACAGCTACGAGCAGTACTTC
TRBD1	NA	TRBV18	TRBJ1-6	CASSRAGTAYVNSPLHF	TGTGCCAGCTCACGCGCCGGGACAGCTTACGTTAATTCACCCCTCCACTTT